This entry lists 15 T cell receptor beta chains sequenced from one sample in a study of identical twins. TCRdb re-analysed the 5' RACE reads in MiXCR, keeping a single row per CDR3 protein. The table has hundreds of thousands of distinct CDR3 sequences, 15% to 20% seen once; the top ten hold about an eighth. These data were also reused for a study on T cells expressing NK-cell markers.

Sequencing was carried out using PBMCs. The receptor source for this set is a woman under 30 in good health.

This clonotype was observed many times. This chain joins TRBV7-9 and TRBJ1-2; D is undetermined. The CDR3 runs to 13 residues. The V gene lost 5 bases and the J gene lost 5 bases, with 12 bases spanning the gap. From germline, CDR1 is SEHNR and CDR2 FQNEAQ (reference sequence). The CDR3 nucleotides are TGTGCCAGCAGCCCACCATTCGGGTATGGCTACACCTTC. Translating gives CASSPPFGYGYTF.

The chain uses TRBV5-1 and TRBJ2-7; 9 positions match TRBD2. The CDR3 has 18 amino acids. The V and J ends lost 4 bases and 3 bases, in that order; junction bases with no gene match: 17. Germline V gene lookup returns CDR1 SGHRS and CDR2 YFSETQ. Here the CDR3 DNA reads TGCGCCAGCAGCCGCAACGGACCCACTGGACTAGCGCGCTACGAGCAGTACTTC. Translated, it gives CASSRNGPTGLARYEQYF. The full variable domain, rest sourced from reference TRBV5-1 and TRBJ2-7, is KAGVTQTPRYLIKTRGQQVTLSCSPISGHRSVSWYQQTPGQGLQFLFEYFSETQRNKGNFPGRFSGRQFSNSRSEMNVSTLELGDSALYLCASSRNGPTGLARYEQYFGPGTRLTVT.

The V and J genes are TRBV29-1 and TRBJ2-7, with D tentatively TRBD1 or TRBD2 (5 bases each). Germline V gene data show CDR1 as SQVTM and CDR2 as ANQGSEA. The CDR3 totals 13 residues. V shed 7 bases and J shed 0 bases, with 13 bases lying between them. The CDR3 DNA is TGCAGCGCCGGGGACGGAAGCTCCTACGAGCAGTACTTC. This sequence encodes CSAGDGSSYEQYF.

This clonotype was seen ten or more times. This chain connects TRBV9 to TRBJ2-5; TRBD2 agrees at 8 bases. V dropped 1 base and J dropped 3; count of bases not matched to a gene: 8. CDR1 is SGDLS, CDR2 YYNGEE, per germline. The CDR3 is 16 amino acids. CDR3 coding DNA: TGTGCCAGCAGCGTAACCCTAACGGGGGGGGAAGAGACCCAGTACTTC. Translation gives CASSVTLTGGEETQYF.

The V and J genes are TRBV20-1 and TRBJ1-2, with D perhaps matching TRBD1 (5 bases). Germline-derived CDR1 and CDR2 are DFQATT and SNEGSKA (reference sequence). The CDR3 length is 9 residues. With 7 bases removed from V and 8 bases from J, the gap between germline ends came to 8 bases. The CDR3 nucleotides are TGCAGTGTTACAGGAGGCTACACCTTC. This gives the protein CSVTGGYTF.

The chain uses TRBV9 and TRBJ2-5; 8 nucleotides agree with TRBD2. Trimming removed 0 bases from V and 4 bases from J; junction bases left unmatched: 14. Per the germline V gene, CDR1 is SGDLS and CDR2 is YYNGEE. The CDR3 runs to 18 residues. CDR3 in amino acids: CASSVASGRGRAGETQYF. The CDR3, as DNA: TGTGCCAGCAGCGTAGCGAGCGGGAGAGGCCGAGCGGGAGAGACCCAGTACTTC.

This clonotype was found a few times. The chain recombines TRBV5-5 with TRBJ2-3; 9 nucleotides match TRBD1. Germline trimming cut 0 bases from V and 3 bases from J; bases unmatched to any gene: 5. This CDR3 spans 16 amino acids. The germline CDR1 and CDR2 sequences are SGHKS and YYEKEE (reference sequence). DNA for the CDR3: TGTGCCAGCAGCTTGGGGGGGGGACAGGGAACAGATACGCAGTATTTT. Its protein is CASSLGGGQGTDTQYF.

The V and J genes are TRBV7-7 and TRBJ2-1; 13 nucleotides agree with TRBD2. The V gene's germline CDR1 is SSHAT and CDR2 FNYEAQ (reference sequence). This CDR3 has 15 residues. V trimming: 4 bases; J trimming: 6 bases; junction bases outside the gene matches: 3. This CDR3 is CASSSGLAGANEQFF. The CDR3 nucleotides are TGTGCCAGCAGCTCCGGACTAGCGGGAGCCAATGAGCAGTTCTTC.

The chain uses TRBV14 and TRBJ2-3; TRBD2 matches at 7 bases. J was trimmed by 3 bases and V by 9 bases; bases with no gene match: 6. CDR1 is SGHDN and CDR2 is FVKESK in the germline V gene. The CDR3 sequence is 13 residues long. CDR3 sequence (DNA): TGTGCCAGGCTAGGGACTACGACAGATACGCAGTATTTT. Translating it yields CARLGTTTDTQYF.

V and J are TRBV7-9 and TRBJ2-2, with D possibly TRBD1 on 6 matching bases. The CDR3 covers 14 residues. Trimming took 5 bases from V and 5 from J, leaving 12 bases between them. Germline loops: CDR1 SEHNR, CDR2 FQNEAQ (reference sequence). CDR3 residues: CASSLDSITGELFF. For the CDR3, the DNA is TGTGCCAGCAGCCTGGACAGCATAACCGGGGAGCTGTTTTTT.

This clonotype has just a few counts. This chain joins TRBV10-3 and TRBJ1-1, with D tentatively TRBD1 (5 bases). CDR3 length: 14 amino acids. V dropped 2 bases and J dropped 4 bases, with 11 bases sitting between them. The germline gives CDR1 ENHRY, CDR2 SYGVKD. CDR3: CAISETGGSTEAFF. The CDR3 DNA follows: TGTGCCATCAGTGAGACGGGGGGTAGCACTGAAGCTTTCTTT.

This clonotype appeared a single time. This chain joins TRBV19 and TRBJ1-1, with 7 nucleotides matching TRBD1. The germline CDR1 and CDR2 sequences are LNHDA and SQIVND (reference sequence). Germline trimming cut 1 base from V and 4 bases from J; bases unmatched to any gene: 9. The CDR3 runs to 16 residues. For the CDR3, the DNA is TGTGCCAGTAGTATAGGGACAGGTCTCCGAACCACTGAAGCTTTCTTT. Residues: CASSIGTGLRTTEAFF. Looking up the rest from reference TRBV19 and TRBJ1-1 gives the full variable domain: DGGITQSPKYLFRKEGQNVTLSCEQNLNHDAMYWYRQDPGQGLRLIYYSQIVNDFQKGDIAEGYSVSREKKESFPLTVTSAQKNPTAFYLCASSIGTGLRTTEAFFGQGTRLTVV.

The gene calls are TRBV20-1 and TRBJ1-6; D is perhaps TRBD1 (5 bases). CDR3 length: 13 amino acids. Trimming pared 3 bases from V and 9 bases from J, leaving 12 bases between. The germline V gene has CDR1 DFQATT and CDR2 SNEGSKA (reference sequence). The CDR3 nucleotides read TGCAGTGCTAGGGGGGGAGTCAGTTCACCCCTCCACTTT. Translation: CSARGGVSSPLHF.

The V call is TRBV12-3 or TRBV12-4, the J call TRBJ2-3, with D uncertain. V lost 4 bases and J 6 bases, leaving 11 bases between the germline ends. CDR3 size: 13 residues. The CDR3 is CASSSPAIDTQYF. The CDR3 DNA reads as TGTGCCAGCAGTTCCCCCGCGATCGATACGCAGTATTTT.

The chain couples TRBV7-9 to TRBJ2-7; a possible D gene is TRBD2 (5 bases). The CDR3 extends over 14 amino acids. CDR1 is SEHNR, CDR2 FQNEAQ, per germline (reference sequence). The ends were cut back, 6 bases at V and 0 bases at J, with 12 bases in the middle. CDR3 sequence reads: CASSQKSGSYEQYF. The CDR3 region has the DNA TGTGCCAGCAGTCAAAAAAGCGGCTCCTACGAGCAGTACTTC.